The 14 T cell receptor beta chains below all came from one sample that was sequenced in a study of blood T cell repertoires in COVID-19. Clones were sequenced by immunoSEQ multiplex PCR, and TCRdb holds only the in-frame ones, with some missing. Here the sample spans tens of thousands of clones, 80% being singletons. Sequencing was carried out using peripheral blood. The source of these receptors is a woman older than 75 with acute or convalescent COVID-19.

The chain employs TRBV20-1 and TRBJ2-1, with D possibly being TRBD1 (6 bases). This CDR3 is 11 amino acids long. The V end was cut by 5 bases, the J end by 12 bases, with 14 bases between. The germline CDR1 and CDR2 sequences are DFQATT and SNEGSKA (reference sequence). The CDR3 DNA reads as TGCAGTGCTGCCCCAGGGGTGGTGCAGTTCTTC. Translation: CSAAPGVVQFF.

V is TRBV5-6 and J is TRBJ2-7, with 9 bases that match TRBD1. Germline CDR1 is SGHDT and CDR2 is YYEEEE. The CDR3 length is 16 residues. Germline trimming cut 2 bases from V and 1 base from J; bases unmatched to any gene: 7. CDR3 region: CASSFGPGQGSYEQYF. DNA for the CDR3: TGTGCCAGCAGCTTTGGACCGGGACAGGGATCCTACGAGCAGTACTTC.

J is TRBJ1-1 and V is TRBV4-1; possibly TRBD1 for D (5 bases). The ends were cut back, 1 base at V and 0 bases at J, with 12 bases in the middle. Germline V gives CDR1 MGHRA, CDR2 YSYEKL. This CDR3 region has 16 residues. The CDR3 DNA is TGCGCCAGCAGCCAAGGCCGGGGGAAAATGAACACTGAAGCTTTCTTT. As protein: CASSQGRGKMNTEAFF.

The chain has TRBV15 and TRBJ2-3; 8 bases agree with TRBD2. This CDR3 has 13 residues. Germline trimming cut 0 bases from V and 10 bases from J; bases unmatched to any gene: 3. Germline CDR1 reads LNHNV; CDR2 reads YYDKDF (reference sequence). This chain's CDR3 is CATSRESGGAQYF. The CDR3 bases are TGTGCCACCAGCAGAGAAAGCGGGGGCGCGCAGTATTTT.

This sequence joins TRBV27 and TRBJ2-4, with D tentatively TRBD2 (6 bases). In germline, CDR1 is MNHEY, CDR2 SMNVEV (reference sequence). The CDR3 is made up of 17 amino acids. Trimming stripped 1 base from V and 3 bases from J, with 16 bases between. For the CDR3, the DNA is TGTGCCAGCAGTTTATGGGTCTCAGAGGGAGGCAAAAACATTCAGTACTTC. This encodes CASSLWVSEGGKNIQYF.

This clone was picked up one time. The J gene is TRBJ2-3, the V gene TRBV5-1; D is possibly TRBD1 (5 bases). The germline V gene has CDR1 SGHRS and CDR2 YFSETQ. The V end lost 0 bases, the J end lost 6 bases, and 8 bases lay between the germline ends. The CDR3 is made up of 13 amino acids. CDR3 amino acids: CASSLDGADTQYF. CDR3 DNA: TGCGCCAGCAGCTTGGATGGGGCCGATACGCAGTATTTT.

The chain recombines TRBV7-2 with TRBJ2-2; 7 bases match TRBD2. The CDR3 is 16 residues long. The germline V gene has CDR1 SGHTA and CDR2 FQGNSA. Trimming at V came to 2 bases and at J to 0 bases, leaving 3 bases not matched to a gene. DNA for the CDR3: TGTGCCAGCAGCTTACTGGGAGGGGCGAACACCGGGGAGCTGTTTTTT. This codes for CASSLLGGANTGELFF.

The chain employs TRBV11-2 and TRBJ2-7; the match to TRBD1 covers 9 bases. V dropped 6 bases and J dropped 5; count of bases not matched to a gene: 2. There are 12 residues in the CDR3. Germline V lookup: CDR1 SGHAT, CDR2 FQNNGV. For the CDR3, the DNA is TGTGCCAGCAGACAGGGGGCCCACGAGCAGTACTTC. Residues: CASRQGAHEQYF.

The gene calls are TRBV7-6 and TRBJ2-1; 13 bases agree with TRBD2. Trimming cost V 4 bases and J 12 bases; bases outside gene matches: 9. The germline V gene has CDR1 SGHVS and CDR2 FNYEAQ. This CDR3 is 15 amino acids long. The CDR3 nucleotides read TGTGCCAGCAGCTCGGGACTAGCGGGACCGTTGGGGCAGTTCTTC. This gives the protein CASSSGLAGPLGQFF.

The rearrangement joins TRBV18 to TRBJ1-6; D not certain. The CDR3 spans 16 residues. V was pared by 6 bases and J by 7 bases, with 19 bases between. The germline V gene encodes CDR1 KGHSH and CDR2 LQKENI. The CDR3 region has the DNA TGTGCCAGCTCTCACACCGCGGCTGGGTTAAATTCACCCCTCCACTTT. This gives the protein CASSHTAAGLNSPLHF. The full variable domain, completed using reference TRBV18 and TRBJ1-6, is NAGVMQNPRHLVRRRGQEARLRCSPMKGHSHVYWYRQLPEEGLKFMVYLQKENIIDESGMPKERFSAEFPKEGPSILRIQQVVRGDSAAYFCASSHTAAGLNSPLHFGNGTRLTVT.

The chain uses TRBV5-8 and TRBJ1-1; D may be TRBD1 (6 bases). The CDR3 length is 12 residues. The V end was cut by 8 bases, the J end by 3 bases, with 11 bases between. The germline gives CDR1 SGHTS, CDR2 YDEGEE. The CDR3 spells CARHRVYTEAFF. The CDR3 bases are TGTGCCAGACACAGGGTATACACTGAAGCTTTCTTT.

About this clone itself: The same CDR3 is also encoded by other DNA sequences in this sample. This chain connects TRBV5-1 to TRBJ2-7; 8 bases agree with TRBD1. CDR1 is SGHRS and CDR2 is YFSETQ in the germline V gene. This CDR3 comprises 13 residues. V dropped 2 bases and J dropped 4; count of bases not matched to a gene: 2. CDR3 region: CASSLWTGYEQYF. In nucleotides, the CDR3 is TGCGCCAGCAGCTTATGGACAGGGTACGAGCAGTACTTC.

This clone was counted a few times. The genes are TRBV6-5 and TRBJ2-3; 11 bases are shared with TRBD2. Germline assignment: CDR1 MNHEY and CDR2 SVGAGI. This CDR3 has 14 amino acids. V lost 6 bases, J lost 6 bases, and 5 bases stayed unmatched. The CDR3 DNA is TGTGCCAGCAGAACTAGCGGGAGTGGTGATACGCAGTATTTT. As protein: CASRTSGSGDTQYF.

V usage is TRBV7-3 and J usage is TRBJ2-1; D might be TRBD2 (6 bases). The V and J ends lost 5 bases and 7 bases respectively, with 15 bases between them. Germline V gives CDR1 SGHTA, CDR2 FQGTGA. This CDR3 comprises 14 residues. This chain's CDR3 is CASSPQVGGNEQFF. The CDR3 nucleotides are TGTGCCAGCAGCCCGCAAGTTGGGGGGAATGAGCAGTTCTTC.